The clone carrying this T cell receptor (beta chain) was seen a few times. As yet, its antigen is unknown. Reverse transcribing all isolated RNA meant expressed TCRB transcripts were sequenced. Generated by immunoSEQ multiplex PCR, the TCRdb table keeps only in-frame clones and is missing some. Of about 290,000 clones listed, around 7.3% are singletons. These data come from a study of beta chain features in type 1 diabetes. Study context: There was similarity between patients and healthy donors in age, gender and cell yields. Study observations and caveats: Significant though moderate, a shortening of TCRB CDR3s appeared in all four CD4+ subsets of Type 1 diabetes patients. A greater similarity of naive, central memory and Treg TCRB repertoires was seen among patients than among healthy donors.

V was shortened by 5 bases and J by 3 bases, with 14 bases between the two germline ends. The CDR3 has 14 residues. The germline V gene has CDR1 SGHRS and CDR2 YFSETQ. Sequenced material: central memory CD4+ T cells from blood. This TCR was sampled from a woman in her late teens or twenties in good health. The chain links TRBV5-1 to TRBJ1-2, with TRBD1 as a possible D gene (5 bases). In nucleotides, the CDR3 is TGCGCCAGCAGGACAGCCCCGACGGACTATGGCTACACCTTC. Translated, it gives CASRTAPTDYGYTF.